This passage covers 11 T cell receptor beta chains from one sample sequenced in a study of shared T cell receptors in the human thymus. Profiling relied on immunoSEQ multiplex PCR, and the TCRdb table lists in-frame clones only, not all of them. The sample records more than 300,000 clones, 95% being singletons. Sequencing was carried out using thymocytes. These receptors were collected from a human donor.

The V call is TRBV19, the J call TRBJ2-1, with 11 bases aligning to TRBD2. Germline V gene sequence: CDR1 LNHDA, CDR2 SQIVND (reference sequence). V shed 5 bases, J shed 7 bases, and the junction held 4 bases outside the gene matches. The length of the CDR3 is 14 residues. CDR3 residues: CASSPGLAANEQFF. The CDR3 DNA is TGTGCCAGTAGTCCGGGACTAGCGGCAAATGAGCAGTTCTTC.

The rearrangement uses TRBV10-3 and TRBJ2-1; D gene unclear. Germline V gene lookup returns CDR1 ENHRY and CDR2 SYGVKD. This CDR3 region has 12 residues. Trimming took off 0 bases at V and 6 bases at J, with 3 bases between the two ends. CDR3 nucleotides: TGTGCCATCAGTGAGTCCGGCAATGAGCAGTTCTTC. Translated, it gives CAISESGNEQFF.

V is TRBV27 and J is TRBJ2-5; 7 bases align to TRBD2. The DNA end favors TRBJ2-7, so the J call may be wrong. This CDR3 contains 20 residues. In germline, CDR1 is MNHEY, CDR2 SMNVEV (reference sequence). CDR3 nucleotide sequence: TGTGCCACGAAGCCTAGGTGTCCTAGCGGCCCTCAATCAGAGGTCTACGAGCAGTACTTC. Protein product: CATKPRCPSGPQSEVYEQYF.

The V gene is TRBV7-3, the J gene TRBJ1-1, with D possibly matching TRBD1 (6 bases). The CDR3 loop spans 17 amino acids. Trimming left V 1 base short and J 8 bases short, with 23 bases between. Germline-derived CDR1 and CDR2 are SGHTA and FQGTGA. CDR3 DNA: TGTGCCAGCAGCTTAAATAGTCGCCCGGGGGCCCCGGTCGAAGCTTTCTTT. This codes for CASSLNSRPGAPVEAFF.

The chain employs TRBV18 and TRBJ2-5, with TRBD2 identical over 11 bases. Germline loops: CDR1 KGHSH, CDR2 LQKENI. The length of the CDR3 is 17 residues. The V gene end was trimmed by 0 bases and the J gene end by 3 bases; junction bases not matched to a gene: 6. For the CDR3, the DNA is TGTGCCAGCTCACCACCTCAACTAGCGGGGGTAAAAGAGACCCAGTACTTC. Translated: CASSPPQLAGVKETQYF.

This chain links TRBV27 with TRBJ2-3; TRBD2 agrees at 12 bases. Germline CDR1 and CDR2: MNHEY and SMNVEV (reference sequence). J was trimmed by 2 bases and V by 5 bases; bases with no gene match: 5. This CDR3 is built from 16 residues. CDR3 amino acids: CASSPLAGGHTDTQYF. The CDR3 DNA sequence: TGTGCCAGCAGTCCACTAGCGGGAGGACACACAGATACGCAGTATTTT.

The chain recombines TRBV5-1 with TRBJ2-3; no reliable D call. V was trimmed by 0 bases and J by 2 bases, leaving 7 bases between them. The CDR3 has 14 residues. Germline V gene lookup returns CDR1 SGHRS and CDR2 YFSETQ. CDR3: CASSLGPSTDTQYF. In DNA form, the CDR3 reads TGCGCCAGCAGCTTGGGTCCCTCCACAGATACGCAGTATTTT.

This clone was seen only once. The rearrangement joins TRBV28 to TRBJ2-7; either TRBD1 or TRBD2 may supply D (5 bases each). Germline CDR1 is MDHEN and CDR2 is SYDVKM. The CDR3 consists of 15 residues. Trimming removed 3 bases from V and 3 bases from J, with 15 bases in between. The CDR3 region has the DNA TGTGCCAGCAGTTTCAGTGGGACGGTGAACTACGAGCAGTACTTC. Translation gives CASSFSGTVNYEQYF.

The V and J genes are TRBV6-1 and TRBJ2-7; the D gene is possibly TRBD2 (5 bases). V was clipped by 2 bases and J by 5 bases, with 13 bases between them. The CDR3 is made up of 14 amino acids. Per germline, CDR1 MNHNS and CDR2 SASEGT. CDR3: CASSEIRLADEQYF. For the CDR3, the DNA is TGTGCCAGCAGTGAAATTAGGCTAGCAGACGAGCAGTACTTC.

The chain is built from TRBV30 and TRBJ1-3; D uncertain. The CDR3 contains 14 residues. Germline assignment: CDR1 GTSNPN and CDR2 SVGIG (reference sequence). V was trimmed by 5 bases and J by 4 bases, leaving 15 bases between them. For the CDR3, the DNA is TGTGCCTGGCGTACAGAGTTTTACGGAAACACCATATATTTT. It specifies CAWRTEFYGNTIYF.

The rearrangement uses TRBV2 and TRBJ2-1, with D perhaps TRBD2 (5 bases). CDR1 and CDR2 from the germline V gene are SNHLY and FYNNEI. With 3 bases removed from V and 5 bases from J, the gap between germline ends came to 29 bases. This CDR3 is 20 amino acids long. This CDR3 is CASSDEAESFSPHVHNEQFF. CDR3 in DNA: TGTGCCAGCAGTGATGAAGCGGAGTCGTTTAGCCCCCACGTCCACAATGAGCAGTTCTTC.